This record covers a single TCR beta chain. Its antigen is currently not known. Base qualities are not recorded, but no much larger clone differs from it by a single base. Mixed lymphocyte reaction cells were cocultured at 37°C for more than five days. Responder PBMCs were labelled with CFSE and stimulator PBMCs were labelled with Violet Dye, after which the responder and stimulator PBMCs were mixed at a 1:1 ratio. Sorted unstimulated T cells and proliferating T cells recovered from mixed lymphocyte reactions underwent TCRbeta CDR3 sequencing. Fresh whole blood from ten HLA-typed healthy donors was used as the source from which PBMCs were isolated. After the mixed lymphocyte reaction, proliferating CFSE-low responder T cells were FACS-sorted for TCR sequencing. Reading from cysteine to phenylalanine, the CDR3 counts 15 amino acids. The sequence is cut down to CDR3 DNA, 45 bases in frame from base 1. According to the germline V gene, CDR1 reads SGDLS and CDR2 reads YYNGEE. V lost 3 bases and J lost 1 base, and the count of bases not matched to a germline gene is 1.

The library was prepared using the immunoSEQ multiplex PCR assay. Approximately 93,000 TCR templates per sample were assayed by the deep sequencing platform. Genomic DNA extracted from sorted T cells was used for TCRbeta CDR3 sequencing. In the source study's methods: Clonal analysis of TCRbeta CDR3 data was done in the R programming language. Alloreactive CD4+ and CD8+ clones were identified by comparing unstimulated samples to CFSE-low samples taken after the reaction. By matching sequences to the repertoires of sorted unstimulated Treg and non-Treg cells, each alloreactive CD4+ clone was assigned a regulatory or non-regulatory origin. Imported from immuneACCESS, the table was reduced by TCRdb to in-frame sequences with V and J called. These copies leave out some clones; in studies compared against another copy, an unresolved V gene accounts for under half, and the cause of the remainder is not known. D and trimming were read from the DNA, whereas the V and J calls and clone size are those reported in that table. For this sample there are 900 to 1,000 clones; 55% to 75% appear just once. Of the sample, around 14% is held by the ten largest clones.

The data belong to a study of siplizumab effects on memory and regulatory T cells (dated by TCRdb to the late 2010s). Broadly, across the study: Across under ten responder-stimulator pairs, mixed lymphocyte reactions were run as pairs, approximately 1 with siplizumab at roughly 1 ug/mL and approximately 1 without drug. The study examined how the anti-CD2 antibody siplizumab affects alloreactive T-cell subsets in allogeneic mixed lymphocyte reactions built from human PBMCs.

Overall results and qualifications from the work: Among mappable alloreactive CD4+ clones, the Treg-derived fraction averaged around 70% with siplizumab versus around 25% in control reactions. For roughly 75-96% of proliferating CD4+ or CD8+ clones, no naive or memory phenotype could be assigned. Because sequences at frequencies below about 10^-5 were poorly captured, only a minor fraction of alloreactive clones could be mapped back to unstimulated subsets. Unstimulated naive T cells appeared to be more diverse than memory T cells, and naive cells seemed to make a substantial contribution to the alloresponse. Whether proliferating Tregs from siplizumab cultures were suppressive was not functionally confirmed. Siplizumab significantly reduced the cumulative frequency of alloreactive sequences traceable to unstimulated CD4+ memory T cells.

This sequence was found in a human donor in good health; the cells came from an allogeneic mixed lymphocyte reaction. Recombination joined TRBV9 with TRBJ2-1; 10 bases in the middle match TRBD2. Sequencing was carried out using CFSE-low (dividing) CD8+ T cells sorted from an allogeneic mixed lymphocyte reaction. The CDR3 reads CASSGGLASYNEQFF. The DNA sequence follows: TGTGCCAGCAGCGGGGGACTAGCGTCCTACAATGAGCAGTTCTTC.